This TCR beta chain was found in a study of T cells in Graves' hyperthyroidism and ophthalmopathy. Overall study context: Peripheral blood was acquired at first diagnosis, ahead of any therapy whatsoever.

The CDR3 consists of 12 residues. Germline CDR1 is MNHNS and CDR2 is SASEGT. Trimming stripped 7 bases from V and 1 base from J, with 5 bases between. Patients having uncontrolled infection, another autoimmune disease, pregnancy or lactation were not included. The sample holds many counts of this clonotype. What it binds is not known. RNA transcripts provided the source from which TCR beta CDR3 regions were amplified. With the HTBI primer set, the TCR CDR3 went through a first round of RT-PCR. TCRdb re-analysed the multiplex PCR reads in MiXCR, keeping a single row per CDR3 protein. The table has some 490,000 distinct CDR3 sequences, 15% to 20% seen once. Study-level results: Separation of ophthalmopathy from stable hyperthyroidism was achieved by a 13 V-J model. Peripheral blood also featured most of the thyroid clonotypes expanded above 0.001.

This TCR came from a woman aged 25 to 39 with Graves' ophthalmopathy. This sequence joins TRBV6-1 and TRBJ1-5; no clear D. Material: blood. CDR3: CASKKSNQPQHF. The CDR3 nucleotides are TGTGCCAGCAAAAAGAGCAATCAGCCCCAGCATTTT.